A selection of T cell receptor beta chains follows, all from one sample in a study of human T cells and chemical hapten exposure. TCRdb itself ran the RACE reads through MiXCR, one entry per CDR3 protein. The sample yields roughly 100,000 distinct CDR3 sequences, roughly 8.8% seen once. Sequenced material: whole blood, taken in connection with sensitization to the hapten diphenylcyclopropenone (DPC). These receptors were obtained from a woman aged 40 to 50 with alopecia areata. Some clones in this sample may be carry-over from other donors' samples. Both conserved end residues are part of each CDR3. D genes are given only for firm matches. A row's size may be missing; if present it is once, few, many or a size class.

CDR3 DNA: TGTGCCAGCAGCTTGGCCCAGGCTTCCTACAATGAGCAGTTCTTC
CDR3 protein: CASSLAQASYNEQFF
J gene: TRBJ2-1
D gene: NA
clone size: few
V gene: TRBV13

CDR3 DNA: TGTGCCAGCAGCTGGGGTTCGGGGTACGAGCAGTACTTC
CDR3 protein: CASSWGSGYEQYF
J gene: TRBJ2-7
D gene: NA
clone size: many
V gene: TRBV5-5

CDR3 DNA: TGTGCCAGCAGCGCTCACAGGGGGGGGACGGGGAACACTGAAGCTTTCTTT
CDR3 protein: CASSAHRGGTGNTEAFF
J gene: TRBJ1-1
D gene: TRBD1
clone size: NA
V gene: TRBV12-3/TRBV12-4

CDR3 DNA: TGTGCCAGCAGCTTGTGGCAGGGGATCAACGAGCAGTACTTC
CDR3 protein: CASSLWQGINEQYF
J gene: TRBJ2-7
D gene: NA
clone size: NA
V gene: TRBV5-5

CDR3 DNA: TGTGCCAGCAGCTTAATGGGGAGCACTGAAGCTTTCTTT
CDR3 protein: CASSLMGSTEAFF
J gene: TRBJ1-1
D gene: NA
clone size: many
V gene: TRBV7-9

CDR3 DNA: TGTGCCAGTAAGCGGGGGGCCTATAGCAATGAGCAGTTCTTC
CDR3 protein: CASKRGAYSNEQFF
J gene: TRBJ2-1
D gene: TRBD2
clone size: few
V gene: TRBV6-2/TRBV6-3

CDR3 DNA: TGTGCCAGCAGCCCCAATGACGGGGGGTCCACAGATACGCAGTATTTT
CDR3 protein: CASSPNDGGSTDTQYF
J gene: TRBJ2-3
D gene: TRBD2
clone size: NA
V gene: TRBV6-4

CDR3 DNA: TGTGCCAGCGCGGAGAGGCTCGACACTGAAGCTTTCTTT
CDR3 protein: CASAERLDTEAFF
J gene: TRBJ1-1
D gene: NA
clone size: few
V gene: TRBV7-3

CDR3 DNA: TGTGCCAGCAGCCCCCGGCCAGGGGAGGGTGAAGCTTTCTTT
CDR3 protein: CASSPRPGEGEAFF
J gene: TRBJ1-1
D gene: NA
clone size: few
V gene: TRBV12-3/TRBV12-4

CDR3 DNA: TGCAGCGTCCTCATAGCCCTGGGACAGGGGGCATACAATGAGCAGTTCTTC
CDR3 protein: CSVLIALGQGAYNEQFF
J gene: TRBJ2-1
D gene: TRBD1
clone size: NA
V gene: TRBV29-1

CDR3 DNA: TGTGCCAGCAGCCAAGGTCAGGGGGCAGATACGCAGTATTTT
CDR3 protein: CASSQGQGADTQYF
J gene: TRBJ2-3
D gene: TRBD1
clone size: many
V gene: TRBV3-1

CDR3 DNA: TGTGCCAGCAGTCCCCGGACCCCCGGAGGTTCACCCCTCCACTTT
CDR3 protein: CASSPRTPGGSPLHF
J gene: TRBJ1-6
D gene: NA
clone size: NA
V gene: TRBV6-6

CDR3 DNA: TGTGCCAGCAGCTTACTGTCCTCATCGCTAGATACGCAGTATTTT
CDR3 protein: CASSLLSSSLDTQYF
J gene: TRBJ2-3
D gene: NA
clone size: NA
V gene: TRBV7-2

CDR3 DNA: TGTGCCAGCAGCTTAGCAGGGAATCTCTACAATGAGCAGTTCTTC
CDR3 protein: CASSLAGNLYNEQFF
J gene: TRBJ2-1
D gene: NA
clone size: many
V gene: TRBV7-2

CDR3 DNA: TGCAGTGCTCCGGACCAAGACACTGAAGCTTTCTTT
CDR3 protein: CSAPDQDTEAFF
J gene: TRBJ1-1
D gene: NA
clone size: few
V gene: TRBV20-1

CDR3 DNA: TGTGCCACCAGTGATCTCAGGGGGACGGACAATGAGCAGTTCTTC
CDR3 protein: CATSDLRGTDNEQFF
J gene: TRBJ2-1
D gene: TRBD1
clone size: few
V gene: TRBV24-1

CDR3 DNA: TGCAGTGCTAGTCGTCCTGATCGGGAGACCCAGTACTTC
CDR3 protein: CSASRPDRETQYF
J gene: TRBJ2-5
D gene: NA
clone size: many
V gene: TRBV20-1

CDR3 DNA: TGTACCAGCAGTCTCCGGAGAGGGGGCGCATACGAGCAGTACTTC
CDR3 protein: CTSSLRRGGAYEQYF
J gene: TRBJ2-7
D gene: TRBD1
clone size: NA
V gene: TRBV28

CDR3 DNA: TGTGCCAGCAGCAAGGGGCACATGGGCACTGAAGCTTTCTTT
CDR3 protein: CASSKGHMGTEAFF
J gene: TRBJ1-1
D gene: NA
clone size: few
V gene: TRBV6-1

CDR3 DNA: TGCAGTGCTAGAGATCAGGGACTAGCGGAAACAGATACGCAGTATTTT
CDR3 protein: CSARDQGLAETDTQYF
J gene: TRBJ2-3
D gene: TRBD2
clone size: many
V gene: TRBV20-1

CDR3 DNA: TGCAGCGCTAACGGACAGGGGGCGTACAATGAGCAGTTCTTC
CDR3 protein: CSANGQGAYNEQFF
J gene: TRBJ2-1
D gene: TRBD1
clone size: NA
V gene: TRBV29-1

CDR3 DNA: TGTGCCAGCAGCTCCAGGGGTAAAGAGCAGTTCTTC
CDR3 protein: CASSSRGKEQFF
J gene: TRBJ2-1
D gene: NA
clone size: few
V gene: TRBV7-2

CDR3 DNA: TGCGCCAGCAGCCAAGATATAAGCGGGGGGGCAGGGGATACGCAGTATTTT
CDR3 protein: CASSQDISGGAGDTQYF
J gene: TRBJ2-3
D gene: TRBD2
clone size: many
V gene: TRBV4-3

CDR3 DNA: TGTGCCAGCAGCGCCCGGACAGGGGACAATCAGCCCCAGCATTTT
CDR3 protein: CASSARTGDNQPQHF
J gene: TRBJ1-5
D gene: TRBD1
clone size: NA
V gene: TRBV4-2

CDR3 DNA: TGTGCCAGCAGCCTGGATGGTAACAGGGCGTGGGGAGAGACCCAGTACTTC
CDR3 protein: CASSLDGNRAWGETQYF
J gene: TRBJ2-5
D gene: NA
clone size: many
V gene: TRBV7-6

CDR3 DNA: TGTGCCAGCAGCGTAGGGGGACTAGCGGGGCAGGGAGAGACCCAGTACTTC
CDR3 protein: CASSVGGLAGQGETQYF
J gene: TRBJ2-5
D gene: TRBD2
clone size: many
V gene: TRBV9

CDR3 DNA: TGTGCCAGCAGCCGACTAGCGGGGGTGGAGACCCAGTACTTC
CDR3 protein: CASSRLAGVETQYF
J gene: TRBJ2-5
D gene: TRBD2
clone size: few
V gene: TRBV7-2

CDR3 DNA: TGTGCCAGCCATAGTAATCCGGCACTAGCGGGGGGGTCGGCGCAGTATTTT
CDR3 protein: CASHSNPALAGGSAQYF
J gene: TRBJ2-3
D gene: NA
clone size: many
V gene: TRBV21-1

CDR3 DNA: TGCGCCAGCAGAGAAGCAGGGGGCGAGGGTGAAAAACTGTTTTTT
CDR3 protein: CASREAGGEGEKLFF
J gene: TRBJ1-4
D gene: TRBD1
clone size: few
V gene: TRBV5-1

CDR3 DNA: TGCGCCAGCTCCTTGGGACAACGCAATGAGCAGTTCTTC
CDR3 protein: CASSLGQRNEQFF
J gene: TRBJ2-1
D gene: NA
clone size: many
V gene: TRBV5-1

CDR3 DNA: TGTGCCAGCAGTTTGGCGAGGGTGGGCGATGAGCAGTTCTTC
CDR3 protein: CASSLARVGDEQFF
J gene: TRBJ2-1
D gene: NA
clone size: many
V gene: TRBV27

CDR3 DNA: TGTGCCAGCAGCCGGACTAGCGGGCAAGAGACCCAGTACTTC
CDR3 protein: CASSRTSGQETQYF
J gene: TRBJ2-5
D gene: TRBD2
clone size: few
V gene: TRBV6-5

CDR3 DNA: TGTGCCAGCAGCCAAGACTTCGGCCAAGTGACAGGACTTGGGAATGAGCAGTTCTTC
CDR3 protein: CASSQDFGQVTGLGNEQFF
J gene: TRBJ2-1
D gene: NA
clone size: many
V gene: TRBV14

CDR3 DNA: TGTGCCAGCACCCCAAGACTAGCGGGGGACAATGAGCAGTTCTTC
CDR3 protein: CASTPRLAGDNEQFF
J gene: TRBJ2-1
D gene: TRBD2
clone size: few
V gene: TRBV7-2

CDR3 DNA: TGTGCCACCAGCGAGAACGGTAGTGGAGGGCATGGCTACACCTTC
CDR3 protein: CATSENGSGGHGYTF
J gene: TRBJ1-2
D gene: NA
clone size: NA
V gene: TRBV24-1

CDR3 DNA: TGTGCCAGCAGCCCGGATTCGGCCAGGTCACCAGATACGCAGTATTTT
CDR3 protein: CASSPDSARSPDTQYF
J gene: TRBJ2-3
D gene: NA
clone size: many
V gene: TRBV5-5

CDR3 DNA: TGTGCCAGCAGTGGCCGAGGAAGCACAGATACGCAGTATTTT
CDR3 protein: CASSGRGSTDTQYF
J gene: TRBJ2-3
D gene: NA
clone size: once
V gene: TRBV6-1

CDR3 DNA: TGTGCCAGCAGTTACTCGACTGGGACAGGAAAAGGAAGAGGTTCACCCCTCCACTTT
CDR3 protein: CASSYSTGTGKGRGSPLHF
J gene: TRBJ1-6
D gene: TRBD1
clone size: NA
V gene: TRBV6-5

CDR3 DNA: TGTGCCAGCAGTGTCGGGCACGAGCAGTACTTC
CDR3 protein: CASSVGHEQYF
J gene: TRBJ2-7
D gene: NA
clone size: NA
V gene: TRBV2

CDR3 DNA: TGTGCCAGTAGTATAGTGAGGCAAGAGACCCAGTACTTC
CDR3 protein: CASSIVRQETQYF
J gene: TRBJ2-5
D gene: NA
clone size: few
V gene: TRBV19

CDR3 DNA: TGTGCCAGCTCACCATCGGCAGGGGGGTTCTATGGCTACACCTTC
CDR3 protein: CASSPSAGGFYGYTF
J gene: TRBJ1-2
D gene: TRBD1
clone size: many
V gene: TRBV18

CDR3 DNA: TGTGCCAGCGGCTTCAGCCCCGTACCCGAGCAGTACTTC
CDR3 protein: CASGFSPVPEQYF
J gene: TRBJ2-7
D gene: NA
clone size: many
V gene: TRBV12-3/TRBV12-4

CDR3 DNA: TGTGCCAGCACCTGGGGGAGCGATCCCGAGCAGTACTTC
CDR3 protein: CASTWGSDPEQYF
J gene: TRBJ2-7
D gene: NA
clone size: many
V gene: TRBV7-2

CDR3 DNA: TGTGCCAGCAGCTTACACTATGGCTACACCTTC
CDR3 protein: CASSLHYGYTF
J gene: TRBJ1-2
D gene: NA
clone size: many
V gene: TRBV7-2

CDR3 DNA: TGCAGTGGGTTCCGGGTCCGGGGCGTGGACACTGAAGCTTTCTTT
CDR3 protein: CSGFRVRGVDTEAFF
J gene: TRBJ1-1
D gene: NA
clone size: NA
V gene: TRBV20-1